The rows below give T cell receptor beta chains drawn from one sample of a study of beta chain features in type 1 diabetes. Some clones are missing from TCRdb's copy, which holds only in-frame ones; the method was immunoSEQ multiplex PCR. The table records about 140,000 clones, about 13% of them present only once. The sample taken for sequencing was central memory CD4+ T cells from blood. These receptor sequences come from a man between 18 and 29 years old with type 1 diabetes. The CDR3 runs from the conserved cysteine through the conserved F or W. Each record gives: clone size, V gene, D gene, J gene, CDR3 DNA, CDR3 protein. D genes are given only for firm matches. For some rows the clone size is stated as once, few or many, or as a class when expanded; others skip it.

>few|TRBV5-1|NA|TRBJ2-6
TGCGCCAGCAGCTTGGACCCCTCTGGGGCCAACGTCCTGACTTTC
CASSLDPSGANVLTF
>few|TRBV18|NA|TRBJ1-2
TGTGCCAGCTCACCCCAGGGCCAGACTAACTATGGCTACACCTTC
CASSPQGQTNYGYTF
>few|TRBV27|NA|TRBJ2-7
TGTGCCAGCAGTTTATCGCTGGGGTTGTGGTACGAGCAGTACTTC
CASSLSLGLWYEQYF
>NA|TRBV5-1|TRBD2|TRBJ2-3
TGCGCCAGCAGCGCGACTAGCGGGGGCGCTAGCACAGATACGCAGTATTTT
CASSATSGGASTDTQYF
>few|TRBV6-1|NA|TRBJ1-4
TGTGCCAGCGCCCGTAGTGGACTGGATAATGAAAAACTGTTTTTT
CASARSGLDNEKLFF
>NA|TRBV19|NA|TRBJ1-6
TGTGCCAGTAGTCGGGACGGGACCAATAATTCACCCCTCCACTTT
CASSRDGTNNSPLHF
>NA|TRBV4-1|NA|TRBJ2-4
TGCGCCAGCAGCCAAGCTTCAGGGGTGGGGAACATTCAGTACTTC
CASSQASGVGNIQYF
>NA|TRBV7-6|TRBD1|TRBJ1-3
TGTGCCAGCAGCCCAAGGACAGGTTCTGGAAACACCATATATTTT
CASSPRTGSGNTIYF
>NA|TRBV19|TRBD1|TRBJ2-7
TGTGCCAGTAACCCGACAGGGACCTACGAGCAGTACTTC
CASNPTGTYEQYF
>few|TRBV29-1|TRBD1|TRBJ1-6
TGCAGCGTTGAGAAGGACAGGGAAAATTCACCCCTCCACTTT
CSVEKDRENSPLHF
>few|TRBV2|NA|TRBJ2-5
TGTGCCAGCGTGGACGCAGGGAACGCGGAGACCCAGTACTTC
CASVDAGNAETQYF
>NA|TRBV5-6|NA|TRBJ2-7
TGTGCCAGCCGGCAGGCTCCATCCTACGAGCAGTACTTC
CASRQAPSYEQYF
>few|TRBV15|NA|TRBJ2-7
TGTGCCACCAGCAGAGACTTGGCAAGCTCCTACGAGCAGTACTTC
CATSRDLASSYEQYF
>NA|TRBV30|NA|TRBJ2-7
TGTGCCTGGAGTGTAGTCAACATCGAGCAGTACTTC
CAWSVVNIEQYF
>few|TRBV18|NA|TRBJ1-1
TGTGCCAGCTCACCAGTCCCACAGATGAACACTGAAGCTTTCTTT
CASSPVPQMNTEAFF
>NA|TRBV2|NA|TRBJ1-2
TGTGCCAGCAATAGGCCTAACTATGGCTACACCTTC
CASNRPNYGYTF
>NA|TRBV27|TRBD1|TRBJ2-1
TGTGCCAGCAGTTTTTGCGACAGGGTCCTCTTTCCATACAATGAGCAGTTCTTC
CASSFCDRVLFPYNEQFF
>NA|TRBV7-3|NA|TRBJ2-7
TGTGCCAGCAGCAACGGCGGCTCCGGTTACGAGCAGTACTTC
CASSNGGSGYEQYF
>NA|TRBV5-4|NA|TRBJ1-6
TGTGCCAGCAACCTGGACATCGCTAATTCACCCCTCCACTTT
CASNLDIANSPLHF
>NA|TRBV18|NA|TRBJ1-1
TGTGCCAGCTCACCTCGGGGGATTCCCCTCAGGGACACTGAAGCTTTCTTT
CASSPRGIPLRDTEAFF
>NA|TRBV6-1|TRBD2|TRBJ2-1
TGTGCCAGCAGAGACGGGGGGGCCATAGGGAATGAGCAGTTCTTC
CASRDGGAIGNEQFF
>NA|TRBV25-1|NA|TRBJ1-6
TGTGCCAGCAGTGACGTCGGGTTTAATTCACCCCTCCACTTT
CASSDVGFNSPLHF
>NA|TRBV7-9|TRBD2|TRBJ2-7
TGTGCCAGCAGCCCCGGGACTAGCTCCTACGAGCAGTACTTC
CASSPGTSSYEQYF
>few|TRBV9|NA|TRBJ1-6
TGTGCCAGCAGCGTAAGGGACTCCTATAATTCACCCCTCCACTTT
CASSVRDSYNSPLHF
>few|TRBV5-1|NA|TRBJ2-3
TGCGCCAGCAGCGAACATGGCACAGATACGCAGTATTTT
CASSEHGTDTQYF
>NA|TRBV7-8|NA|TRBJ2-5
TGTGCCAGCACCATTGGGGAGACCCAGTACTTC
CASTIGETQYF
>NA|TRBV25-1|TRBD1|TRBJ1-2
TGTGCCAGCAGTGAGGACAGGGTTGGGTATGGCTACACCTTC
CASSEDRVGYGYTF
>few|TRBV28|NA|TRBJ2-7
TGTGCCAGCAGTGGGGTGGTTTACGAGCAGTACTTC
CASSGVVYEQYF
>many|TRBV7-2|NA|TRBJ2-5
TGTGCCAGCAGCTCCTCTAGTGTCGTTGAGACCCAGTACTTC
CASSSSSVVETQYF